The subject of this entry is one TCR beta chain. Its antigen is unidentified. Trimming shortened V by 1 base and J by 3 bases, and 8 bases separated the two germline ends. The CDR3 is made up of 13 amino acids. The germline CDR1 and CDR2 sequences are SGHDT and YYEEEE. The sample is drawn from a study of T cell responses to AZD1222 COVID-19 vaccine. Study-level findings and limits: Every sample of the repertoires postdated the peak T cell response.

Profiled with immunoSEQ multiplex PCR; TCRdb holds only in-frame clones, not every one. The repertoire consists of 90,000 to 110,000 clones, with approximately 88% occurring once and the leading ten covering about 13%. The source material was peripheral blood, sampled on day 0 of MenACWY control vaccination. The V call is TRBV5-6, the J call TRBJ2-7; D is unresolved. This receptor was identified in an adult in good health. CDR3 amino acids: CASSLRVDYEQYF. DNA of the CDR3: TGTGCCAGCAGCTTGAGGGTGGACTACGAGCAGTACTTC.